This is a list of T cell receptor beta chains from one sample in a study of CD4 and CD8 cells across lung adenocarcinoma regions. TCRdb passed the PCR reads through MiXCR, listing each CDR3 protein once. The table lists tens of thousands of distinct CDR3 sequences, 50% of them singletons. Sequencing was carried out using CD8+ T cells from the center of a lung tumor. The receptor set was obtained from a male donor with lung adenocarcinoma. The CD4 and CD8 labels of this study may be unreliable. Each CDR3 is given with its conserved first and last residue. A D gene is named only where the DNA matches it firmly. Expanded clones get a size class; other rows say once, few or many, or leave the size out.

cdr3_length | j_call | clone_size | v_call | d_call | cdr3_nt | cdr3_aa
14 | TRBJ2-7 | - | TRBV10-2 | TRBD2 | TGCGCGGGGAGCGGGGGACCCGTAAGCGATACGCAGTACTTC | CAGSGGPVSDTQYF
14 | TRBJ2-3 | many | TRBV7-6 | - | TGTGCCAGCAGCTCGACGGACCCCACAGATACGCAGTATTTT | CASSSTDPTDTQYF
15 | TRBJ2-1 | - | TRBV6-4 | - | TGTGCCAGCAGTGGGGGGGGGCCTGGTTACAATGAGCAGTTCTTC | CASSGGGPGYNEQFF
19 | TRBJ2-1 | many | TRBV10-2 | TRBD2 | TGCGCCAGCAGTGAGCCTCCGGGGAGCGGGAGCCCCTCCTACAATGAGCAGTTCTTC | CASSEPPGSGSPSYNEQFF
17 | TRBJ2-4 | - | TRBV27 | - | TGTGCCAGCAGTTTATTAGGGGGGCTGGGAGCAACAGATACGCAGTACTTC | CASSLLGGLGATDTQYF
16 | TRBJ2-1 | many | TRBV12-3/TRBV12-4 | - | TGTGCCAGCAGTTTATCGACGCAAACCCCTCACAGTGAGCAGTTCTTC | CASSLSTQTPHSEQFF
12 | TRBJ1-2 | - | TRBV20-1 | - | TGCAGTGCTAGTGACGGCGTCTATGGCTACACCTTC | CSASDGVYGYTF
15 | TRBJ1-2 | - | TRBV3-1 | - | TGTGCCAGCAGCCCGGATGGGAGTTCCAACTATGGCTACACCTTC | CASSPDGSSNYGYTF
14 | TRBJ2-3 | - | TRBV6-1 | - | TGTGCCAGCAGTGAAGCGCAGGGTCTAGCAACGCAGTATTTT | CASSEAQGLATQYF
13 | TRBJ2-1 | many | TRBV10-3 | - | TGTGCCATCACCGCAGGGGTGGACAATGAGCAGTTCTTC | CAITAGVDNEQFF
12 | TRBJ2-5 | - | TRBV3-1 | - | TGTGCCACCTCTCTAGTGGCCGATACCCAGTACTTC | CATSLVADTQYF
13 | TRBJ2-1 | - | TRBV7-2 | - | TGTGCCAGCAGCTGGGACTTTCCCTACGAGCAGTTCTTC | CASSWDFPYEQFF
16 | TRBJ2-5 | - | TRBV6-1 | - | TGTGCCAGCAGGGGGGCCGGGGGCGGGGACCGGGATACCCAGTACTTC | CASRGAGGGDRDTQYF
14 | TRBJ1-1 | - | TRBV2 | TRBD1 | TGTGCCAGCAGACAGGGGATTGGAAGCACTGAAGCTTTCTTT | CASRQGIGSTEAFF
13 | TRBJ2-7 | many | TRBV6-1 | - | TGTGCCAGCGCAAGAACAGACCGTTACGAGCAGTACTTC | CASARTDRYEQYF
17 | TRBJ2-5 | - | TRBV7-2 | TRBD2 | TGTGCCAGCAGCCAGGGACTAGCGGGACTGTACCAAGAGACCCAGTACTTC | CASSQGLAGLYQETQYF